These 10 T cell receptor beta chains were all obtained from the same sample, sequenced in a study of a mutant IDH1 vaccine in newly diagnosed glioma. Some clones are missing from TCRdb's copy, which holds only in-frame ones; the method was immunoSEQ multiplex PCR. The sample lists 60,000 to 75,000 clones; around 79% were seen once. The time point is: baseline, week 1 (first vaccination visit). Specified treatment: pre-vaccination baseline after standard-of-care therapy. The sample was PBMCs, taken from a glioma patient treated with radiotherapy, temozolomide or both. These receptors were collected from a man aged 50 or older with glioma.

This chain uses TRBV7-9 with TRBJ2-5; maybe TRBD1 (6 bases). V was pared by 10 bases and J by 7 bases, with 19 bases between. Germline CDR1 SEHNR, CDR2 FQNEAQ (reference sequence). This CDR3 has 13 amino acids. This CDR3 reads CATTPGQGRTQYF. The CDR3 DNA follows: TGTGCCACCACCCCTGGGCAGGGGCGGACCCAGTACTTC.

The chain is built from TRBV2 and TRBJ2-1; D gene ambiguous. Trimming stripped 7 bases from V and 4 bases from J, with 17 bases between. Germline assignment: CDR1 SNHLY and CDR2 FYNNEI. The CDR3 runs to 15 residues. CDR3 residues: CASTSDSGSYNEQFF. The CDR3 region has the DNA TGTGCCAGCACCTCAGACTCCGGGTCGTACAATGAGCAGTTCTTC.

This clone was seen only a few times. The chain recombines TRBV4-1 with TRBJ2-1; 10 bases map to TRBD1. The length of the CDR3 is 17 residues. The germline gives CDR1 MGHRA, CDR2 YSYEKL. Unmatched junction bases numbered 9, after V lost 1 base and J lost 6 bases. CDR3 in DNA: TGCGCCAGCAGCCAAGGCGGGGACAGGGGCGGGATCAATGAGCAGTTCTTC. Translation gives CASSQGGDRGGINEQFF.

CDR3 loop: CASSETRGNTQYF. The CDR3 coding sequence is TGTGCCAGCAGTGAAACCAGGGGAAATACGCAGTATTTT. The J gene is TRBJ2-3, the V gene TRBV6-1, with a weak D call TRBD1 (6 bases). V was shortened by 2 bases and J by 7 bases, with 10 bases between the two germline ends. Germline V CDR1 and CDR2: MNHNS, SASEGT. The CDR3 contains 13 residues.

This chain links TRBV5-4 with TRBJ1-2; D is possibly TRBD1 (6 bases). This CDR3 has 16 residues. Trimming took off 3 bases at V and 4 bases at J, with 19 bases between the two ends. Per germline, CDR1 SGHNT and CDR2 YYREEE (reference sequence). The CDR3: CASSSRGGQFLYGYTF. In DNA, the CDR3 is TGTGCCAGCAGCTCTCGTGGGGGCCAATTCCTCTATGGCTACACCTTC.

The genes are TRBV5-4 and TRBJ1-1; D is perhaps TRBD1 (5 bases). There are 14 residues in the CDR3. V lost 0 bases and J lost 4, with 10 bases in between. The V gene's germline CDR1 is SGHNT and CDR2 YYREEE (reference sequence). CDR3 residues: CASSLDGGGTEAFF. The CDR3 DNA reads as TGTGCCAGCAGCTTGGATGGGGGGGGCACTGAAGCTTTCTTT.

This chain connects TRBV4-1 to TRBJ2-5; D remains ambiguous. The DNA end is more similar to TRBJ2-7, so the J call may be wrong. Germline V gene lookup returns CDR1 MGHRA and CDR2 YSYEKL. The CDR3 totals 14 residues. The CDR3 region has the DNA TGCGCCAGCAGTCCTCACCGAGACTCCTACGAGCAGTACTTC. Translating gives CASSPHRDSYEQYF.

This clone was seen only once. The genes are TRBV7-2 and TRBJ2-2; TRBD2 agrees at 11 bases. The germline gives CDR1 SGHTA, CDR2 FQGNSA. V gave up 4 bases and J gave up 7 bases; unmatched junction bases: 5. The CDR3 loop spans 15 amino acids. CDR3 in DNA: TGTGCCAGCAGCTCACTAGCGGGGGCGATCGGGGAGCTGTTTTTT. It encodes CASSSLAGAIGELFF.

This clone has more than one count but fewer than ten. The rearrangement links TRBV4-2 to TRBJ1-5, with 12 bases identical to TRBD1. Trimming took 4 bases from V and 7 from J; bases not matched to a gene: 5. This CDR3 region has 15 residues. Germline CDR1 is LGHNA and CDR2 is YNFKEQ. CDR3 sequence (DNA): TGTGCCAGCAGCCTGGGACAGGGGGCAGGGCAGCCCCAGCATTTT. Amino acid sequence: CASSLGQGAGQPQHF.

The CDR3 sequence is CSAAPHGGNQPQHF. CDR3 bases: TGCAGCGCAGCGCCCCATGGTGGCAATCAGCCCCAGCATTTT. The rearrangement uses TRBV29-1 and TRBJ1-5; D is unclear. The CDR3 sequence is 14 residues long. Per germline, CDR1 SQVTM and CDR2 ANQGSEA. V was trimmed by 7 bases and J by 2 bases, leaving 15 bases between them.